Each of the 10 T cell receptor beta chains below was sequenced from the same sample in a study of cytomegalovirus exposure and HLA in healthy donors. The PCR contained 60 Vbeta and 13 Jbeta primers. The table came from immunoSEQ multiplex PCR; TCRdb's copy has only in-frame clones and leaves some out. The sample holds 160,000 or so clones, nearly 80% seen once. Material for sequencing was PBMCs. Receptors were obtained from a man between 18 and 35 years old in good health and CMV-seropositive.

This clone has a single count. The chain has TRBV4-1 and TRBJ1-6, with 8 bases fitting TRBD1. The CDR3 contains 20 residues. Germline V gives CDR1 MGHRA, CDR2 YSYEKL. The trim removed 3 bases at V and 7 bases at J, leaving 20 bases unmatched. CDR3 protein: CASSQYRDRRDLRPNSPLHF. CDR3 coding DNA: TGCGCCAGCAGCCAGTACCGGGACAGGAGAGACCTAAGACCAAATTCACCCCTCCACTTT.

J is TRBJ2-3 and V is TRBV27, with D uncertain. V was cut by 3 bases and J by 3 bases, with 16 bases left in between. CDR1 is MNHEY, CDR2 SMNVEV, per germline (reference sequence). There are 16 residues in the CDR3. CDR3 nucleotides: TGTGCCAGCAGTTTTCTTTCCCGAGGAAAGACAGATACGCAGTATTTT. Its protein product is CASSFLSRGKTDTQYF.

The V gene is TRBV7-2, the J gene TRBJ2-3; D is unclear. Germline CDR1 SGHTA, CDR2 FQGNSA. The CDR3 has 13 residues. The germline V and J ends were trimmed by 1 base and 14 bases, with 16 bases remaining between them. The CDR3 spells CASSLVGQHPGYF. The CDR3 nucleotides read TGTGCCAGCAGCTTAGTCGGCCAGCACCCGGGGTATTTT. The full variable domain, in which reference TRBV7-2 and TRBJ2-3 provide the parts outside the CDR3, is GAGVSQSPSNKVTEKGKDVELRCDPISGHTALYWYRQSLGQGLEFLIYFQGNSAPDKSGLPSDRFSAERTGGSVSTLTIQRTQQEDSAVYLCASSLVGQHPGYFGPGTRLTVL.

The chain carries TRBV13 and TRBJ1-5; perhaps TRBD1 as D (5 bases). The CDR3 is 13 residues long. The V gene lost 5 bases and the J gene lost 3 bases, with 8 bases spanning the gap. In germline, CDR1 is PRHDT, CDR2 FYEKMQ (reference sequence). In nucleotides, the CDR3 is TGTGCCAGCAGCCAGGGTTACAATCAGCCCCAGCATTTT. Residues: CASSQGYNQPQHF. Full variable domain (rest looked up from reference TRBV13 and TRBJ1-5): AAGVIQSPRHLIKEKRETATLKCYPIPRHDTVYWYQQGPGQDPQFLISFYEKMQSDKGSIPDRFSAQQFSDYHSELNMSSLELGDSALYFCASSQGYNQPQHFGDGTRLSIL.

In its sample, this clone was seen a few times. The chain uses TRBV4-1 and TRBJ1-2, with D tentatively TRBD1 (5 bases). The V end was cut by 1 base, the J end by 2 bases, with 14 bases between. CDR1 is MGHRA, CDR2 YSYEKL, per germline. This CDR3 has 16 amino acids. CDR3 in amino acids: CASSQGQSWGNYGYTF. The CDR3 DNA follows: TGCGCCAGCAGCCAAGGGCAATCGTGGGGCAACTATGGCTACACCTTC.

The chain recombines TRBV2 with TRBJ1-2; 9 nucleotides line up with TRBD1. The length of the CDR3 is 14 residues. The ends lost 6 bases at V and 4 bases at J; junction bases unmatched: 6. Germline V gene lookup returns CDR1 SNHLY and CDR2 FYNNEI. CDR3 sequence: CASRQGAYIYGYTF. The DNA of the CDR3 is TGTGCCAGCAGACAGGGGGCCTATATCTATGGCTACACCTTC.

The chain joins TRBV7-3 to TRBJ2-2, with D tentatively TRBD1 (6 bases). The CDR3 covers 13 residues. Trimming removed 5 bases at V and 7 bases at J, with 11 bases between. CDR1 and CDR2 from the germline V gene are SGHTA and FQGTGA. CDR3 sequence (DNA): TGTGCCAGCAGCAGGCGACAGGACGGGGAGCTGTTTTTT. Its translation is CASSRRQDGELFF.

This clone was seen only a few times. A read error may account for a junction end that differs from germline. The chain employs TRBV16 and TRBJ2-1; 7 bases map to TRBD2. CDR1 and CDR2 from the germline V gene are KGHSY and FQNENV. There are 14 residues in the CDR3. CDR3 sequence (DNA): TGTGCCAGCAGCGCCGGGACTACCTACCATGAGCAGTTCTTC. Translation gives CASSAGTTYHEQFF.

The chain employs TRBV6-5 and TRBJ2-7; 13 bases line up with TRBD2. Trimming cost V 4 bases and J 7 bases; bases outside gene matches: 4. The germline V gene has CDR1 MNHEY and CDR2 SVGAGI. The CDR3 extends over 14 amino acids. The CDR3 spells CASSSGTSGKEQYF. The CDR3 DNA reads as TGTGCCAGCAGTTCGGGGACTAGCGGGAAGGAGCAGTACTTC.

CDR3 in amino acids: CASRASGKVLPEQYF. CDR3 in DNA: TGCGCCAGCAGGGCTAGCGGGAAGGTGTTACCCGAGCAGTACTTC. The chain uses TRBV10-2 and TRBJ2-7; 9 bases match TRBD2. CDR1 and CDR2 (germline): WSHSY, SAAADI. Germline trimming cut 6 bases from V and 6 bases from J; bases unmatched to any gene: 12. The CDR3 sequence is 15 residues long.